The clone carrying this T cell receptor beta chain was recorded only once. The antigen is undetermined. Compared with germline, one end of the junction differs, possibly owing to a read error. The CDR3 runs 14 residues. Germline-derived CDR1 and CDR2 are SGHRS and YFSETQ. This sample was included in a study of PD-L1 blockade in urothelial cancer. Study-level information: Between 0 and 3 chemotherapy regimens preceded treatment for each patient. Blood drawn 3 weeks (second dose) and 6 weeks after treatment start was analyzed.

Study-wide findings and caveats: In blood sampled pretreatment, TCR clonality below the median predicted better survival.

Time point in this sample: pretreatment peripheral blood. The table came from immunoSEQ multiplex PCR; TCRdb's copy has only in-frame clones and leaves some out. The data show 40,000 to 55,000 clones, 85% to 90% seen once. The chain joins TRBV5-1 to TRBJ1-1; 7 nucleotides align to TRBD1. The specimen was PBMCs, collected around atezolizumab (anti-PD-L1) treatment. The receptor was isolated from a man in his sixties with urothelial cancer. CDR3 protein: CATSMGTVNTEAFF. The CDR3 DNA sequence: TGCGCCACCAGCATGGGGACAGTGAACACTGAAGCTTTCTTT.